Following are 10 T cell receptor beta chains from one sample sequenced in a study of shared clonotypes between healthy human individuals (TCRdb year 2020). Library preparation employed the immunoSEQ multiplex PCR assay. This immuneACCESS table, as held by TCRdb, lists in-frame sequences with V and J called but not all clones. Of the missing ones, under half trace to an unresolved V gene in checked studies; the others have no known cause. The sample contains some 2.4 million clones, over 85% of them found a single time. The ten largest clones capture about 0.38% of the sample. The sample was naive CD4+ T cells from PBMCs. The cell subset or site tag for this specimen amounts to: CD45RA+ positively selected. The source of these receptors is a young man in good health. Some clones in this sample may be carry-over from other donors' samples.

This CDR3 is CASSEAGQGNYGYTF. As DNA, the CDR3 is TGTGCCAGCAGTGAAGCGGGACAGGGAAACTATGGCTACACCTTC. The chain combines TRBV6-1 with TRBJ1-2, with 9 nucleotides matching TRBD1. From germline, CDR1 is MNHNS and CDR2 SASEGT. The CDR3 contains 15 residues. Losses at the gene ends were 0 bases for V and 2 bases for J; bases not matched to a gene: 1.

This chain links TRBV12-5 with TRBJ1-4; the D is unclear. The CDR3 is 23 residues long. In germline, CDR1 is LGHNT, CDR2 FRNRAP. V lost 3 bases and J 0 bases, leaving 32 bases between the germline ends. The CDR3 DNA reads TGTGCTAGTGGTTTAGACGTTCAAGGAGGGAGGGCCTTCTCTTTTGCAACTAATGAAAAACTGTTTTTT. Protein sequence: CASGLDVQGGRAFSFATNEKLFF. Looking up the rest from reference TRBV12-5 and TRBJ1-4 gives the full variable domain: DARVTQTPRHKVTEMGQEVTMRCQPILGHNTVFWYRQTMMQGLELLAYFRNRAPLDDSGMPKDRFSAEMPDATLATLKIQPSEPRDSAVYFCASGLDVQGGRAFSFATNEKLFFGSGTQLSVL.

The chain links TRBV2 to TRBJ1-1; 9 nucleotides line up with TRBD1. The germline gives CDR1 SNHLY, CDR2 FYNNEI. Germline trimming cut 6 bases from V and 0 bases from J; bases unmatched to any gene: 8. This CDR3 has 16 residues. CDR3 nucleotides: TGTGCCAGCAGGGATCAAACAGGGGGCATGAACACTGAAGCTTTCTTT. Protein product: CASRDQTGGMNTEAFF.

The gene calls are TRBV2 and TRBJ1-5; 8 bases are shared with TRBD1. The CDR3 spans 14 residues. V trimming: 7 bases; J trimming: 3 bases; junction bases outside the gene matches: 5. CDR1 SNHLY and CDR2 FYNNEI come from the germline V gene. CDR3 amino acids: CASTLGQANQPQHF. CDR3 DNA: TGTGCCAGCACCTTGGGACAGGCCAATCAGCCCCAGCATTTT.

The chain recombines TRBV5-8 with TRBJ1-5, with 8 bases that match TRBD1. The junction had 11 bases not matched to a gene; V was cut back by 6 bases and J by 9 bases. The germline gives CDR1 SGHTS, CDR2 YDEGEE. The length of the CDR3 is 14 residues. Here the CDR3 DNA reads TGTGCCAGCATCAACCGGGACAGGAGTACGCCCCAGCATTTT. Translation: CASINRDRSTPQHF.

The rearrangement uses TRBV5-1 and TRBJ2-5; 7 nucleotides match TRBD2. Germline V gives CDR1 SGHRS, CDR2 YFSETQ. V shed 0 bases and J 4 bases; nucleotides not matched to a gene: 12. The CDR3 extends over 17 amino acids. CDR3 DNA: TGCGCCAGCAGCTTGGCCCGGAGCGGGAAAGGGCGAGAGACCCAGTACTTC. Protein product: CASSLARSGKGRETQYF.

For this clone: An end of the junction does not agree with germline; a read error may underlie this. This chain connects TRBV28 to TRBJ1-3; perhaps TRBD1 as D (5 bases). Germline assignment: CDR1 MDHEN and CDR2 SYDVKM. The CDR3 sequence is 11 residues long. The CDR3 sequence is CASSAAGTENF. The CDR3 DNA sequence: TGTGCCAGCAGTGCGGCCGGGACGGAGAATTTT.

V usage is TRBV19 and J usage is TRBJ2-1; D not resolved. CDR3 length: 16 amino acids. V lost 5 bases to trimming and J lost 2 bases, with 16 bases between them. Germline V lookup: CDR1 LNHDA, CDR2 SQIVND (reference sequence). The CDR3 loop is CASSPRVDQPYNEQFF. DNA for the CDR3: TGTGCCAGTAGTCCTAGGGTCGACCAGCCCTACAATGAGCAGTTCTTC. Full variable domain (outside the CDR3, taken from reference TRBV19 and TRBJ2-1): DGGITQSPKYLFRKEGQNVTLSCEQNLNHDAMYWYRQDPGQGLRLIYYSQIVNDFQKGDIAEGYSVSREKKESFPLTVTSAQKNPTAFYLCASSPRVDQPYNEQFFGPGTRLTVL.

This chain uses TRBV12-5 with TRBJ2-1, with D possibly being TRBD1 (7 bases). CDR1 LGHNT and CDR2 FRNRAP come from the germline V gene. The CDR3 length is 14 residues. Trimming removed 5 bases from V and 7 bases from J, with 15 bases in between. The CDR3 DNA follows: TGTGCTAGTGGTATCCAGGGGGGATTGAATGAGCAGTTCTTC. Its protein is CASGIQGGLNEQFF. Full variable domain (remainder filled in from reference TRBV12-5 and TRBJ2-1): DARVTQTPRHKVTEMGQEVTMRCQPILGHNTVFWYRQTMMQGLELLAYFRNRAPLDDSGMPKDRFSAEMPDATLATLKIQPSEPRDSAVYFCASGIQGGLNEQFFGPGTRLTVL.

The J gene is TRBJ2-1, the V gene TRBV28; 10 bases align to TRBD1. Trimming took 6 bases from V and 9 from J; bases not matched to a gene: 26. The CDR3 loop spans 20 amino acids. From germline, CDR1 is MDHEN and CDR2 SYDVKM. The CDR3 here is CASSPLRQGAGRGKLGEQFF. The DNA of the CDR3 is TGTGCCAGCAGCCCCCTAAGACAGGGGGCGGGAAGGGGCAAGCTAGGTGAGCAGTTCTTC.